This T cell receptor (beta chain) was recorded in a study of T cell repertoires in ileal Crohn's disease. Time point defined: neoterminal ileum biopsy at postoperative endoscopy, about 6 months after surgery. Libraries were prepared by immunoSEQ multiplex PCR; TCRdb keeps only in-frame clonotypes and omits some of them. The sample consists of 4,000 or so clones, around four fifths of them appearing once. The CDR3 is 14 residues long. V shed 0 bases and J shed 8 bases, with 14 bases lying between them. The germline CDR1 and CDR2 sequences are SGHRS and YFSETQ. Sequenced: ileal tissue. The TCR was taken from an adult with Crohn's disease. The chain joins TRBV5-1 to TRBJ1-2, with a weak D call TRBD1 (6 bases). In DNA form, the CDR3 reads TGCGCCAGCAGCTTGGACAGGGTGGAACAGGGCTACACCTTC. Protein sequence: CASSLDRVEQGYTF. Based on the CDR3 plus reference TRBV5-1 and TRBJ1-2, the full variable domain is KAGVTQTPRYLIKTRGQQVTLSCSPISGHRSVSWYQQTPGQGLQFLFEYFSETQRNKGNFPGRFSGRQFSNSRSEMNVSTLELGDSALYLCASSLDRVEQGYTFGSGTRLTVV.